The next 2 T cell receptor beta chains were all read from a single sample in a study of blood T cell repertoires in COVID-19. The assay was immunoSEQ multiplex PCR, and TCRdb's table has in-frame clones only and misses some. This table holds some 200,000 clones, approximately 86% found once. What was sequenced was peripheral blood. Receptor source: a man younger than 35 with active or convalescent COVID-19.

A few counts support this clone. The gene calls are TRBV28 and TRBJ2-1; TRBD2 agrees at 11 bases. Germline loops: CDR1 MDHEN, CDR2 SYDVKM. Trimming took 5 bases from V and 8 from J; bases not matched to a gene: 17. The CDR3 covers 18 residues. CDR3 DNA sequence: TGTGCCAGCAGTCCCCCGGACAGAAAACTAGCGGGGGTTGATGAGCAGTTCTTC. Its protein product is CASSPPDRKLAGVDEQFF. Filled out from reference TRBV28 and TRBJ2-1, the complete variable domain reads DVKVTQSSRYLVKRTGEKVFLECVQDMDHENMFWYRQDPGLGLRLIYFSYDVKMKEKGDIPEGYSVSREKKERFSLILESASTNQTSMYLCASSPPDRKLAGVDEQFFGPGTRLTVL.

The V gene is TRBV29-1, the J gene TRBJ2-1; possible D gene TRBD2, 6 bases. CDR1 and CDR2 (germline): SQVTM, ANQGSEA. The CDR3 is made up of 12 amino acids. V lost 4 bases to trimming and J lost 6 bases, with 10 bases between them. This chain's CDR3 is CSVAAGFNEQFF. In DNA form, the CDR3 reads TGCAGCGTTGCGGCGGGGTTCAATGAGCAGTTCTTC.